Each of the 32 T cell receptor beta chains below was sequenced from the same sample in a study of shared clonotypes between healthy human individuals. The assay was immunoSEQ multiplex PCR, and TCRdb's table has in-frame clones only and misses some. Altogether about 1 million clones are present, about three quarters being singletons, with the ten largest covering approximately 1.5%. Input material: memory CD4+ T cells sorted from blood. Subset specified: CD45RA-negative fraction. The receptors stem from a man aged 18 to 35 in good health.

The rearrangement links TRBV7-2 to TRBJ2-7; no reliable D call. The germline V gene encodes CDR1 SGHTA and CDR2 FQGNSA. V lost 4 bases and J 0 bases, leaving 13 bases between the germline ends. The CDR3 contains 15 residues. The CDR3 nucleotides are TGTGCCAGCAGCTCCAACTCGCAACCCTCCTACGAGCAGTACTTC. Its translation: CASSSNSQPSYEQYF.

This clone was picked up a small number of times. The CDR3 is CASSDRARNTGELFF. The CDR3 region has the DNA TGTGCCAGCAGTGATCGGGCGAGGAACACCGGGGAGCTGTTTTTT. The chain couples TRBV2 to TRBJ2-2; D remains unclear. Trimming shortened V by 3 bases and J by 1 base, and 9 bases separated the two germline ends. This CDR3 comprises 15 residues. The germline V gene encodes CDR1 SNHLY and CDR2 FYNNEI.

The V and J genes are TRBV10-2 and TRBJ1-6; 8 bases agree with TRBD1. In germline, CDR1 is WSHSY, CDR2 SAAADI. The length of the CDR3 is 14 residues. The J segment lost 6 bases and the V segment lost 6 bases, leaving 4 bases of the junction unmatched. The CDR3 DNA follows: TGCGCCAGCAGAGGGACAGGTCCTAATTCACCCCTCCACTTT. It codes for CASRGTGPNSPLHF.

Only one count was recorded for this clone. The CDR3 protein is CASSFRTGTEAFF. CDR3 bases: TGTGCCAGCAGCTTCCGGACAGGGACTGAAGCTTTCTTT. The V and J genes are TRBV11-2 and TRBJ1-1, with 8 bases aligning to TRBD1. This CDR3 has 13 residues. The ends lost 3 bases at V and 5 bases at J; junction bases unmatched: 2. Germline lookup yields CDR1 SGHAT and CDR2 FQNNGV.

V usage is TRBV5-1 and J usage is TRBJ2-7; 8 bases agree with TRBD1. CDR1 SGHRS and CDR2 YFSETQ come from the germline V gene. The CDR3 is made up of 14 amino acids. J was trimmed by 5 bases and V by 0 bases; bases with no gene match: 4. CDR3 protein: CASSLGQGFNEQYF. The CDR3 bases are TGCGCCAGCAGCTTGGGACAGGGGTTTAACGAGCAGTACTTC.

This chain uses TRBV7-3 with TRBJ2-1, with TRBD1 identical over 9 bases. The CDR3 has 15 amino acids. V shed 5 bases and J 6 bases; nucleotides not matched to a gene: 8. Germline CDR1 reads SGHTA; CDR2 reads FQGTGA. The CDR3 sequence: CASSPGQGLGNEQFF. DNA for the CDR3: TGTGCCAGCAGCCCCGGACAGGGGTTGGGCAATGAGCAGTTCTTC. Drawing the rest from reference TRBV7-3 and TRBJ2-1, the complete variable domain is GAGVSQTPSNKVTEKGKYVELRCDPISGHTALYWYRQSLGQGPEFLIYFQGTGAADDSGLPNDRFFAVRPEGSVSTLKIQRTERGDSAVYLCASSPGQGLGNEQFFGPGTRLTVL.

V and J are TRBV27 and TRBJ2-1; either TRBD1 or TRBD2 may fit D (6 bases each). From germline, CDR1 is MNHEY and CDR2 SMNVEV (reference sequence). The germline V and J ends were trimmed by 3 bases and 8 bases, with 20 bases remaining between them. CDR3 length: 16 amino acids. CDR3 nucleotide sequence: TGTGCCAGCAGTTTGGGGGGCTTAACACCTCGTGATGAGCAGTTCTTC. It translates to CASSLGGLTPRDEQFF.

With regard to this clone: A much more abundant neighbour one base away suggests this may be a read error. J is TRBJ2-5 and V is TRBV30, with D perhaps matching TRBD2 (5 bases). TRBJ2-7 explains the end of the DNA better; the J call may be wrong. This CDR3 has 12 residues. Germline CDR1 GTSNPN, CDR2 SVGIG (reference sequence). CDR3 loop: CAFAGNSYEQYF. The CDR3 DNA sequence: TGTGCCTTTGCCGGGAACTCCTACGAGCAGTACTTC.

The CDR3 coding sequence is TGTGCCTGGAGCAACGGGGGGGGCTACGAGCAGTACTTC. Its translation is CAWSNGGGYEQYF. The chain combines TRBV30 with TRBJ2-7; 8 bases agree with TRBD2. V trimming: 3 bases; J trimming: 3 bases; junction bases outside the gene matches: 4. This CDR3 is built from 13 residues. Germline V gene sequence: CDR1 GTSNPN, CDR2 SVGIG (reference sequence).

This clone has just one count. This rearrangement joins TRBV28 to TRBJ2-1; 10 bases line up with TRBD1. The germline CDR1 and CDR2 sequences are MDHEN and SYDVKM. The CDR3 is 16 amino acids. J was trimmed by 3 bases and V by 5 bases; bases with no gene match: 7. The CDR3 DNA reads as TGTGCCAGCAGTCGCCGGGACAGGGGAAACTACAATGAGCAGTTCTTC. It translates to CASSRRDRGNYNEQFF.

The chain uses TRBV7-2 and TRBJ1-6; no firm D call. CDR3 length: 14 residues. The V gene's germline CDR1 is SGHTA and CDR2 FQGNSA. V lost 1 base to trimming and J lost 9 bases, with 10 bases between them. CDR3 residues: CASSLDGETSPLHF. In nucleotides, the CDR3 is TGTGCCAGCAGCTTAGACGGAGAGACTTCACCCCTCCACTTT.

The genes are TRBV5-4 and TRBJ2-7; possibly TRBD2 for D (5 bases). CDR1 and CDR2 (germline): SGHNT, YYREEE (reference sequence). This CDR3 comprises 13 residues. Trimming pared 0 bases from V and 7 bases from J, leaving 11 bases between. The CDR3 spells CASSLDTTGEQYF. The DNA of the CDR3 is TGTGCCAGCAGCTTGGACACCACGGGGGAGCAGTACTTC. Looking up the rest from reference TRBV5-4 and TRBJ2-7 gives the full variable domain: ETGVTQSPTHLIKTRGQQVTLRCSSQSGHNTVSWYQQALGQGPQFIFQYYREEENGRGNFPPRFSGLQFPNYSSELNVNALELDDSALYLCASSLDTTGEQYFGPGTRLTVT.

CDR3 bases: TGTGCCAGCCGGGACTCAATCTACGAGCAGTACTTC. It specifies CASRDSIYEQYF. The chain has TRBV27 and TRBJ2-7; tentatively, D is TRBD2 (6 bases). Trimming pared 8 bases from V and 3 bases from J, leaving 11 bases between. This CDR3 has 12 amino acids. Germline CDR1 and CDR2: MNHEY and SMNVEV (reference sequence).

The rearrangement uses TRBV5-8 and TRBJ2-7, with D unclear. CDR1 and CDR2 from the germline V gene are SGHTS and YDEGEE. The CDR3 totals 15 residues. The ends were cut back, 3 bases at V and 5 bases at J, with 18 bases in the middle. This CDR3 reads CASSWISRFGDEQYF. CDR3 sequence (DNA): TGTGCCAGCAGCTGGATTTCGCGATTTGGAGACGAGCAGTACTTC.

This clone was recorded once. The chain joins TRBV21-1 to TRBJ2-7. TRBV21-1 is shown as a pseudogene. CDR3 length: 18 residues. In DNA form, the CDR3 reads TGTGCCAGCAGCAAAAACCCCAGTGGCAGCTCCAGCTCCTACGAGCAGTACTTC. Protein: CASSKNPSGSSSSYEQYF.

The rearrangement uses TRBV5-6 and TRBJ2-5; D is possibly TRBD1 or TRBD2 (5 bases each). V was shortened by 1 base and J by 2 bases, with 15 bases between the two germline ends. From germline, CDR1 is SGHDT and CDR2 YYEEEE. The CDR3 has 16 amino acids. For the CDR3, the DNA is TGTGCCAGCAGCTTGACGGGACGTGCCAATCAAGAGACCCAGTACTTC. Translating it yields CASSLTGRANQETQYF.

This clone was picked up a small number of times. The V call is TRBV6-5, the J call TRBJ1-1, with TRBD1 as a possible D gene (6 bases). With 7 bases removed from V and 2 bases from J, the gap between germline ends came to 14 bases. Germline loops: CDR1 MNHEY, CDR2 SVGAGI. The CDR3 length is 14 residues. CDR3 sequence reads: CASKMDSLNTEAFF. As DNA, the CDR3 is TGTGCCAGCAAGATGGACAGCCTAAACACTGAAGCTTTCTTT.

This chain's CDR3 is CASTLQGTSTDTQYF. Here the CDR3 DNA reads TGTGCCAGCACACTCCAGGGGACTAGCACAGATACGCAGTATTTT. The genes are TRBV2 and TRBJ2-3; D is tentatively TRBD1 or TRBD2 (6 bases each). V lost 7 bases and J lost 0, with 14 bases in between. CDR3 length: 15 residues. Germline V CDR1 and CDR2: SNHLY, FYNNEI.

As for this clone: The sample carries other DNA sequences with the same CDR3. The chain links TRBV18 to TRBJ2-5; D gene uncertain. Trimming took 2 bases from V and 5 from J, leaving 6 bases between them. In germline, CDR1 is KGHSH, CDR2 LQKENI. This CDR3 comprises 12 residues. CDR3 nucleotides: TGTGCCAGCTCACCATTAGGGGAGACCCAGTACTTC. This sequence encodes CASSPLGETQYF.

J is TRBJ1-1 and V is TRBV27; no definite D call. V was pared by 0 bases and J by 2 bases, with 7 bases between. The CDR3 totals 14 residues. Germline V gene lookup returns CDR1 MNHEY and CDR2 SMNVEV (reference sequence). The DNA for the CDR3 is TGTGCCAGCAGTTTATCAGGACTTAACACTGAAGCTTTCTTT. Protein product: CASSLSGLNTEAFF.

This chain connects TRBV5-1 to TRBJ2-3; 7 bases line up with TRBD1. Germline trimming cut 4 bases from V and 0 bases from J; bases unmatched to any gene: 5. Germline V gene data show CDR1 as SGHRS and CDR2 as YFSETQ. The CDR3 runs to 15 residues. CDR3 region: CASSMGTVSTDTQYF. The CDR3 DNA is TGCGCCAGCAGCATGGGGACAGTTAGCACAGATACGCAGTATTTT.

This clone appeared a few times. This specimen includes other DNA sequences encoding the same CDR3. As DNA, the CDR3 is TGTGCCAGCAGCCCGCTAGATGAGCAGTTCTTC. It is translated as CASSPLDEQFF. The V and J genes are TRBV7-9 and TRBJ2-1; D uncertain. Germline V gene data show CDR1 as SEHNR and CDR2 as FQNEAQ (reference sequence). The CDR3 runs 11 residues. V lost 5 bases to trimming and J lost 8 bases, with 7 bases between them.

V usage is TRBV5-1 and J usage is TRBJ2-6, with a weak D call TRBD1 (5 bases). CDR3 size: 16 residues. V lost 1 base, J lost 2 bases, and 10 bases lay in between. Looked up from germline, CDR1 is SGHRS and CDR2 is YFSETQ. CDR3 sequence: CASSLQGTPGANVLTF. DNA for the CDR3: TGCGCCAGCAGCTTGCAGGGAACCCCTGGGGCCAACGTCCTGACTTTC.

CDR3 nucleotide sequence: TGTGCCAGCAGCCTCCGGGACGGCAGGCTTTTTACCGGGGAGCTGTTTTTT. As protein: CASSLRDGRLFTGELFF. This chain joins TRBV7-9 and TRBJ2-2; D possibly matches TRBD1 or TRBD2 (5 bases each). The CDR3 runs to 17 residues. Germline CDR1 reads SEHNR; CDR2 reads FQNEAQ (reference sequence). Trimming left V 5 bases short and J 5 bases short, with 21 bases between.

The chain recombines TRBV9 with TRBJ2-2; the match to TRBD2 covers 7 bases. CDR1 is SGDLS and CDR2 is YYNGEE in the germline V gene. The CDR3 covers 14 residues. The V gene end was trimmed by 0 bases and the J gene end by 6 bases; junction bases not matched to a gene: 2. The CDR3 region is CASSVDGRPGELFF. CDR3 DNA sequence: TGTGCCAGCAGCGTAGACGGGAGGCCCGGGGAGCTGTTTTTT.

This clone was detected only a few times. The V call is TRBV2, the J call TRBJ2-7; 10 bases are a match to TRBD2. Germline CDR1 SNHLY, CDR2 FYNNEI. V shed 6 bases, J shed 6 bases, and the junction held 11 bases outside the gene matches. The CDR3 contains 15 residues. The chain's CDR3 is CASRSASGRISEQYF. For the CDR3, the DNA is TGTGCCAGCAGGAGCGCTAGCGGGAGAATTTCCGAGCAGTACTTC.

The gene calls are TRBV18 and TRBJ1-6, with unresolved D. Per germline, CDR1 KGHSH and CDR2 LQKENI. Trimming took 3 bases from V and 2 from J, leaving 8 bases between them. The CDR3 covers 15 residues. The CDR3 DNA reads as TGTGCCAGCTCACCTACAGTGACCTATAATTCACCCCTCCACTTT. It translates to CASSPTVTYNSPLHF.

V usage is TRBV29-1 and J usage is TRBJ2-3; 9 bases agree with TRBD2. The CDR3 has 15 amino acids. Germline V gives CDR1 SQVTM, CDR2 ANQGSEA. V lost 4 bases, J lost 2 bases, and 7 bases stayed unmatched. The CDR3 sequence is CSVASASGVTDTQYF. The CDR3 DNA reads as TGCAGCGTTGCGTCGGCTAGCGGGGTCACAGATACGCAGTATTTT.

The J gene is TRBJ1-4, the V gene TRBV28; D ambiguous. The V and J ends lost 7 bases and 8 bases respectively, with 20 bases between them. Per germline, CDR1 MDHEN and CDR2 SYDVKM. The CDR3 totals 15 residues. CDR3: CASTTWGRWKEKLFF. CDR3 DNA sequence: TGTGCCAGCACCACGTGGGGAAGGTGGAAGGAAAAACTGTTTTTT.

The J gene is TRBJ2-2, the V gene TRBV12-5; D call uncertain. The CDR3 extends over 17 amino acids. From germline, CDR1 is LGHNT and CDR2 FRNRAP. The germline V and J ends were trimmed by 1 base and 0 bases, with 12 bases remaining between them. DNA for the CDR3: TGTGCTAGTGGTTTGGCACCAAAAACCTCGAACACCGGGGAGCTGTTTTTT. Amino acids: CASGLAPKTSNTGELFF.

This clone was detected only a few times. The V gene is TRBV30, the J gene TRBJ1-2; D not certain. The germline V gene encodes CDR1 GTSNPN and CDR2 SVGIG (reference sequence). The CDR3 is 13 residues long. The ends were cut back, 7 bases at V and 4 bases at J, with 16 bases in the middle. CDR3 coding DNA: TGTGCCTTCGGGCGGGGAACGGGCTATGGCTACACCTTC. This codes for CAFGRGTGYGYTF.

The chain uses TRBV2 and TRBJ1-1, with D uncertain. This CDR3 contains 15 residues. Trimming removed 6 bases from V and 0 bases from J, with 14 bases in between. Germline V gives CDR1 SNHLY, CDR2 FYNNEI. CDR3 DNA: TGTGCCAGCAGGACCGATGGGTTGGTGAACACTGAAGCTTTCTTT. It encodes CASRTDGLVNTEAFF.